Sequencing of this T cell receptor (beta chain) was carried out in a study of blood T cell repertoires in COVID-19. Study in general: Both acute and convalescent COVID-19 samples were obtained from the United States, Italy and Spain. From T cells, B-cell-depleted T cells, or PBMCs came the material, which was cDNA or gDNA.

Clones were sequenced by immunoSEQ multiplex PCR, and TCRdb holds only the in-frame ones, with some missing. The sample lists about 170,000 clones, approximately 92% occurring once. The CDR3 has 13 residues. With V trimmed by 2 bases and J by 8 bases, 3 bases remained unmatched. Germline V lookup: CDR1 MNHEY, CDR2 SVGAGI. The chain combines TRBV6-5 with TRBJ2-1; TRBD2 matches 7 bases. Input material: peripheral blood. This sequence was found in a woman aged 45-60 years with acute or convalescent COVID-19. Here the CDR3 reads CASSYGGGDEQFF. The DNA of the CDR3 is TGTGCCAGCAGTTACGGGGGGGGAGATGAGCAGTTCTTC.